Listed here is a single T cell receptor beta chain. Its target is not known. Germline loops: CDR1 DFQATT, CDR2 SNEGSKA (reference sequence). The CDR3 has 14 residues. The V and J ends lost 5 bases and 0 bases respectively, with 10 bases between them. RNA transcripts yielded amplified TCR beta CDR3 regions. A set of HTBI primers served as the primers for a first-round RT-PCR of the TCR CDR3. In TCRdb, the multiplex PCR reads were re-called with MiXCR into one record per CDR3 protein. Counted here are 300,000 to 350,000 distinct CDR3 sequences, about 15% occurring once; the ten biggest clones make up under 30%. This specimen belongs to a study of T cells in Graves' hyperthyroidism and ophthalmopathy. Broader study findings: The model identified upcoming ophthalmopathy a median roughly 6.5 months ahead of onset.

Hyperthyroidism patients were newly diagnosed, had disease duration under 2 months, and were aged 18 to 65 years. Material: blood. V usage is TRBV20-1 and J usage is TRBJ1-4; D might be TRBD1 (5 bases). The receptor was isolated from a young woman with Graves' hyperthyroidism. The CDR3 region has the DNA TGCAGTGCTGAAGGGGCTGCAACTAATGAAAAACTGTTTTTT. Its translation: CSAEGAATNEKLFF.